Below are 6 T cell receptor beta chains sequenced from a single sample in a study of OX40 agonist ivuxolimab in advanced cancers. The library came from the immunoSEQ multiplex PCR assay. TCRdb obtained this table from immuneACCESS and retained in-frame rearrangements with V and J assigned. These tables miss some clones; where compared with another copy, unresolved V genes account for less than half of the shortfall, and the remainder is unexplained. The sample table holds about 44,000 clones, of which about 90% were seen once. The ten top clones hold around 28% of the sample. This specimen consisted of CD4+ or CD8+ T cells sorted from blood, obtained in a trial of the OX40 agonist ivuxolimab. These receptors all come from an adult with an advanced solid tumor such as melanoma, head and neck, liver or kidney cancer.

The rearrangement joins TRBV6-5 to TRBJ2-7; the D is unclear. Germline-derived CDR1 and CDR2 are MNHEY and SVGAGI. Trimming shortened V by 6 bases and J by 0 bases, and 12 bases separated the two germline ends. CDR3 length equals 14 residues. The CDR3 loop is CASRLTVSSYEQYF. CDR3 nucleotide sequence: TGTGCCAGCAGGTTGACGGTGAGCTCCTACGAGCAGTACTTC.

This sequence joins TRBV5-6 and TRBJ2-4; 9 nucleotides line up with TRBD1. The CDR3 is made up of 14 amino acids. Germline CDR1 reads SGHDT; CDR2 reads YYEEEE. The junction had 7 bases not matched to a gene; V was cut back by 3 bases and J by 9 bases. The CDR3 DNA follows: TGTGCCAGCAGCTCCGGGACAGGGAGTACCATTCAGTACTTC. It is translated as CASSSGTGSTIQYF.

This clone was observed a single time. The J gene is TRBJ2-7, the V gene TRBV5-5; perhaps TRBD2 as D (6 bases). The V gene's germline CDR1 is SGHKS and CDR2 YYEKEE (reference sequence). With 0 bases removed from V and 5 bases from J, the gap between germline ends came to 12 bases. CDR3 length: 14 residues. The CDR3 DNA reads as TGTGCCAGCAGCTTGGTTCCGGGGGAGGACGAGCAGTACTTC. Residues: CASSLVPGEDEQYF.

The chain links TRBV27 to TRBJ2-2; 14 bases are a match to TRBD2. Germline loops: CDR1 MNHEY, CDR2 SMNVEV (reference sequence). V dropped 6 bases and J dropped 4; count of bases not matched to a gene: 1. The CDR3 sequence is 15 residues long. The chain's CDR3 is CASRGLAGATGELFF. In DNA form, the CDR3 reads TGTGCCAGCAGGGGACTAGCGGGAGCCACCGGGGAGCTGTTTTTT.

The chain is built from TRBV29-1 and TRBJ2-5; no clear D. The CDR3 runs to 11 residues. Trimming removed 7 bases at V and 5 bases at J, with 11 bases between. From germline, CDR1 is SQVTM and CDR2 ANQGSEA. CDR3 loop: CSAGVVETQYF. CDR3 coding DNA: TGCAGCGCTGGAGTGGTGGAGACCCAGTACTTC. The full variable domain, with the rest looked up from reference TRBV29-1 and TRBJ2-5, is SAVISQKPSRDICQRGTSLTIQCQVDSQVTMMFWYRQQPGQSLTLIATANQGSEATYESGFVIDKFPISRPNLTFSTLTVSNMSPEDSSIYLCSAGVVETQYFGPGTRLLVL.

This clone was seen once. The DNA of the CDR3 is TGTGCCAGCAGCTTACAGCTTGGAAACACCATATATTTT. This codes for CASSLQLGNTIYF. This chain connects TRBV7-9 to TRBJ1-3; D not resolved. Trimming removed 2 bases from V and 3 bases from J, with 5 bases in between. The germline V gene has CDR1 SEHNR and CDR2 FQNEAQ (reference sequence). The CDR3 contains 13 residues.